This TCR beta chain was sequenced in a study of blood T cell repertoires in COVID-19. Profiling relied on immunoSEQ multiplex PCR, and the TCRdb table lists in-frame clones only, not all of them. The sample contains some 160,000 clones, 83% of which appear only once. V lost 4 bases to trimming and J lost 2 bases, with 15 bases between them. The germline gives CDR1 SQVTM, CDR2 ANQGSEA. This CDR3 is built from 14 residues. The chain has TRBV29-1 and TRBJ2-7; TRBD1 is a possible D gene (6 bases). What was sequenced was peripheral blood. The clonotype was recovered from a human donor in a cohort sampled during active COVID-19. The CDR3 protein is CSVADRIGAYEQYF. CDR3 coding DNA: TGCAGCGTTGCAGACAGGATAGGGGCCTACGAGCAGTACTTC.